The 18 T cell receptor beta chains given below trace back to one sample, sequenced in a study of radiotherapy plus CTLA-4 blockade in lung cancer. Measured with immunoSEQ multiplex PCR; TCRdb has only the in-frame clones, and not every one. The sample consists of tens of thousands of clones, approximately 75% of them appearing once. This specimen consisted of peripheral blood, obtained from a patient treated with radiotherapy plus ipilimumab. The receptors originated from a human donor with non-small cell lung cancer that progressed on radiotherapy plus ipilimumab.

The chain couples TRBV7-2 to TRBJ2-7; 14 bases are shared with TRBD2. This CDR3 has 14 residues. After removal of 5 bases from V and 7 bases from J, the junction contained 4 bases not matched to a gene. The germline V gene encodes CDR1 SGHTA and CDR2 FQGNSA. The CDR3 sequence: CASSRRLAGGEQYF. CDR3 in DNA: TGTGCCAGCAGCCGGAGACTAGCGGGGGGGGAGCAGTACTTC.

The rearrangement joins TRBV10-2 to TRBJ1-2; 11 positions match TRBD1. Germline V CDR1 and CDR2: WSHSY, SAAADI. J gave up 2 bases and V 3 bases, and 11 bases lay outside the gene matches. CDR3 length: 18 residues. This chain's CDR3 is CASSEPDRGHYLNYGYTF. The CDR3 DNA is TGCGCCAGCAGTGAACCGGACAGGGGGCATTACTTAAACTATGGCTACACCTTC.

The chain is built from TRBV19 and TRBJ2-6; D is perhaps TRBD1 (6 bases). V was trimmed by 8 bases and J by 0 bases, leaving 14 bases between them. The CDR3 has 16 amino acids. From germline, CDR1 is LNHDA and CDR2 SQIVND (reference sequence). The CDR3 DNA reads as TGTGCCAGTCTTTCGGACAGACACTCTGGGGCCAACGTCCTGACTTTC. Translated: CASLSDRHSGANVLTF. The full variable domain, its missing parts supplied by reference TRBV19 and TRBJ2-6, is DGGITQSPKYLFRKEGQNVTLSCEQNLNHDAMYWYRQDPGQGLRLIYYSQIVNDFQKGDIAEGYSVSREKKESFPLTVTSAQKNPTAFYLCASLSDRHSGANVLTFGAGSRLTVL.

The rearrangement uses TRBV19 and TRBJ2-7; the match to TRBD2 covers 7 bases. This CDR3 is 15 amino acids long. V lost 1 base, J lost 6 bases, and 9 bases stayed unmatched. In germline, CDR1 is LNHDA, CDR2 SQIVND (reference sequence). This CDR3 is CASSIAGTTLAEQYF. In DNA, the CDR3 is TGTGCCAGTAGTATAGCCGGGACTACTCTTGCCGAGCAGTACTTC.

CDR3 region: CASSRSTGSSYEQYF. CDR3 DNA: TGTGCCAGCAGCCGATCCACTGGGAGCTCCTACGAGCAGTACTTC. The chain recombines TRBV7-2 with TRBJ2-7; tentatively, D is TRBD2 (5 bases). Trimming cost V 5 bases and J 0 bases, with 14 bases left between them. The germline V gene encodes CDR1 SGHTA and CDR2 FQGNSA. The CDR3 loop spans 15 amino acids.

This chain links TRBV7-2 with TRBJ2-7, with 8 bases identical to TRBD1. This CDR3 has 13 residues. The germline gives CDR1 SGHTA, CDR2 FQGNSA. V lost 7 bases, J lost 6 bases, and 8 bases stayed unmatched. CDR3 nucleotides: TGTGCCAGCATGTGGCAGGGGGCCGGCGAGCAGTACTTC. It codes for CASMWQGAGEQYF.

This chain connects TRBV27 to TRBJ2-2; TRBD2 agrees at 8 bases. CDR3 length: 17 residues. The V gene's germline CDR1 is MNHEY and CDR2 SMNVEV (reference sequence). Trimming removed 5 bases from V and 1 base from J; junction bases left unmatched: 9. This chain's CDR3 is CASSIYSGEMNTGELFF. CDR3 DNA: TGTGCCAGCAGTATCTATAGCGGGGAGATGAACACCGGGGAGCTGTTTTTT.

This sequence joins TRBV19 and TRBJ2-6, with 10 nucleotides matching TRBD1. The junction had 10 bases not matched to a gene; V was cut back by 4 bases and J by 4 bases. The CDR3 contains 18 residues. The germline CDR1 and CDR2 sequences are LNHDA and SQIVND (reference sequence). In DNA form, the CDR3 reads TGTGCCAGTAGTAGGGGGGACAGGGGTTATTCCGGGGCCAACGTCCTGACTTTC. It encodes CASSRGDRGYSGANVLTF.

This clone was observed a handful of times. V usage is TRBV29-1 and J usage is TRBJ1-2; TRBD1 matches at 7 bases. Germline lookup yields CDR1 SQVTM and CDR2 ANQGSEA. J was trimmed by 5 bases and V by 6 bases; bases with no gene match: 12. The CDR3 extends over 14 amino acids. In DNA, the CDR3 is TGCAGCGTAGAACAGGGGTTTCCAACTTATGGCTACACCTTC. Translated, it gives CSVEQGFPTYGYTF. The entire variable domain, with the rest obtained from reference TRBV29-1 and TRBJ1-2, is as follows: SAVISQKPSRDICQRGTSLTIQCQVDSQVTMMFWYRQQPGQSLTLIATANQGSEATYESGFVIDKFPISRPNLTFSTLTVSNMSPEDSSIYLCSVEQGFPTYGYTFGSGTRLTVV.

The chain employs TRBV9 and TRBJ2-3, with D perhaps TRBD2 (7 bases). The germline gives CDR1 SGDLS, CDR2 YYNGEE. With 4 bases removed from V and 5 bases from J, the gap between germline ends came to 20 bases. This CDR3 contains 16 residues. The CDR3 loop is CASSPRGGGFGDTQYF. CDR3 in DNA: TGTGCCAGCAGCCCCAGGGGAGGGGGGTTCGGAGATACGCAGTATTTT.

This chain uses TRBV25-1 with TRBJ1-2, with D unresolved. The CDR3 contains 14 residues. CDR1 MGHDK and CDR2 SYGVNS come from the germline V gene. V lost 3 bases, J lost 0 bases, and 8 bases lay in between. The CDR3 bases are TGTGCCAGCAGTGACCGGTATACTAACTATGGCTACACCTTC. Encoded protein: CASSDRYTNYGYTF.

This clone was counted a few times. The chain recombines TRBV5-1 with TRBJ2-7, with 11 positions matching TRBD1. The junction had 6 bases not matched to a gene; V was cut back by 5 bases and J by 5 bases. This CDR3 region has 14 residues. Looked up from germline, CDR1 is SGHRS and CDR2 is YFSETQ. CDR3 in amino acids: CASRYGTGGHEQYF. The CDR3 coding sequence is TGCGCCAGCAGGTACGGGACAGGGGGACACGAGCAGTACTTC.

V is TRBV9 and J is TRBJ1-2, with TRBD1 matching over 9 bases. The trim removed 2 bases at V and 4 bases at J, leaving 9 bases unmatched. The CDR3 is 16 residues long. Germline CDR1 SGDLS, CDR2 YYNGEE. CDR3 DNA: TGTGCCAGCAGCGTTTGGGACAGGGACTTCAGCTATGGCTACACCTTC. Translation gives CASSVWDRDFSYGYTF. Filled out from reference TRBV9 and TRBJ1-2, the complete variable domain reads DSGVTQTPKHLITATGQRVTLRCSPRSGDLSVYWYQQSLDQGLQFLIQYYNGEERAKGNILERFSAQQFPDLHSELNLSSLELGDSALYFCASSVWDRDFSYGYTFGSGTRLTVV.

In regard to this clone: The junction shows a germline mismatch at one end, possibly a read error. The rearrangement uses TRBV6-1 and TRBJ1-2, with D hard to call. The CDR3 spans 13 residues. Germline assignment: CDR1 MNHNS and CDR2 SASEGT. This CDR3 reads CASSEAGSAGHTF. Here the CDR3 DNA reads TGTGCCAGCAGTGAAGCCGGGTCCGCTGGCCACACCTTC.

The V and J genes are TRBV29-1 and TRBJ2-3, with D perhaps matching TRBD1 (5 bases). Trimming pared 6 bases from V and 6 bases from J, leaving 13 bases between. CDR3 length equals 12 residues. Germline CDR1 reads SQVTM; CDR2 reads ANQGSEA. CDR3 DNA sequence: TGCAGCGTAGCCCCCCCAGGGGATACGCAGTATTTT. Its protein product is CSVAPPGDTQYF.

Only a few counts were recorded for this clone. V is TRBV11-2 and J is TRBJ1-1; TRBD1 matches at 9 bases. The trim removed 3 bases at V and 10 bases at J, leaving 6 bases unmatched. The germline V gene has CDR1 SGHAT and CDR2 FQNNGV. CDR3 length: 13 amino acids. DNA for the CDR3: TGTGCCAGCAGCTTTGCGGGACAGGGATCAGCTTTCTTT. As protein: CASSFAGQGSAFF.

This CDR3 reads CASSFGGTTDTQYF. The CDR3 nucleotides read TGCGCCAGCAGCTTTGGAGGGACCACAGATACGCAGTATTTT. J is TRBJ2-3 and V is TRBV5-1; maybe TRBD2 (6 bases). V lost 2 bases to trimming and J lost 2 bases, with 9 bases between them. CDR1 is SGHRS, CDR2 YFSETQ, per germline. The CDR3 length is 14 residues.

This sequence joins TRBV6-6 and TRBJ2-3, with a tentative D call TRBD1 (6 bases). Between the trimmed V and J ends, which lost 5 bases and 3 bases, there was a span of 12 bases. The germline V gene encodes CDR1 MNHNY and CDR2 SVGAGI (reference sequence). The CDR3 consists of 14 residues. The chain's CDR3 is CASSPQQGTDTQYF. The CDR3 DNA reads TGTGCCAGCAGTCCCCAACAGGGAACAGATACGCAGTATTTT.